The present entry profiles one T cell receptor beta chain with its context. The ends lost 4 bases at V and 7 bases at J; junction bases unmatched: 4. Germline V gene lookup returns CDR1 SGHRS and CDR2 YFSETQ. CDR3 size: 14 residues. This entry is derived from a study of T cell changes during pregnancy in multiple sclerosis. Libraries were prepared by immunoSEQ multiplex PCR; TCRdb keeps only in-frame clonotypes and omits some of them. The sample carries approximately 53,000 clones, roughly nine tenths recorded once. This receptor was identified in a female donor with multiple sclerosis, enrolled in a pregnancy study. This chain links TRBV5-1 with TRBJ1-5; 11 bases line up with TRBD1. The sample consisted of CD4+ T cells from peripheral blood mononuclear cells, taken before pregnancy. CDR3 DNA: TGCGCCAGCAGCCCCGGACAGGGGGCCCAGCCCCAGCATTTT. This codes for CASSPGQGAQPQHF.